Listed below are T cell receptor beta chains from one sample, sequenced in a study of blood T cell repertoires in COVID-19. Produced via immunoSEQ multiplex PCR; TCRdb's table is partial and in-frame only. The sample lists 75,000 or so clones; roughly 90% were seen once. The sample comprised peripheral blood. The receptors originated from a man between 65 and 85 years old with acute or convalescent COVID-19. CDR3s include the opening cysteine and the closing phenylalanine or tryptophan. Each record gives: V gene, J gene, D gene, CDR3 DNA, CDR3 protein. D genes are given only for firm matches.

TRBV7-9	TRBJ2-2	-	TGTGCCAGCAGCCCCGGCGGCACCGGGGAGCTGTTTTTT	CASSPGGTGELFF
TRBV5-1	TRBJ2-7	-	TGCGCCAGCAGAGGGACTGGGGTCTTCGAGCAGTACTTC	CASRGTGVFEQYF
TRBV6-2/TRBV6-3	TRBJ2-2	-	TGTGCCAGCAGTTACATTCTCACCGGGGAGCTGTTTTTT	CASSYILTGELFF
TRBV6-6	TRBJ1-4	-	TGTGCCAGCAGGACAACAGGAAGAACAACTAATGAAAAACTGTTTTTT	CASRTTGRTTNEKLFF
TRBV11-3	TRBJ2-1	TRBD1	TGTGCCAGCAGCTCGGCCGGACAGGGGGCCATCAATGAGCAGTTCTTC	CASSSAGQGAINEQFF
TRBV18	TRBJ1-5	-	TGTGCCAGCTCGCTAGACAGCAATCAGCCCCAGCATTTT	CASSLDSNQPQHF
TRBV4-1	TRBJ2-7	TRBD2	TGCGCCAGCAGCCAAGATCGGGGGGTACACGTTCCGCAGTACTTC	CASSQDRGVHVPQYF
TRBV3-1/TRBV3-2	TRBJ2-1	TRBD2	TGTGCCAGCAGCCAACCGGGACTAGCCTCCAATGAGCAGTTCTTC	CASSQPGLASNEQFF
TRBV5-4	TRBJ2-5	TRBD2	TGTGCCAGCAGCCCCGCTGGGGCGGGGGGGATCGGTGAGACCCAGTACTTC	CASSPAGAGGIGETQYF
TRBV6-5	TRBJ2-3	-	TGTGCCAGCAGGACTAGCACAGATACGCAGTATTTT	CASRTSTDTQYF
TRBV9	TRBJ2-1	-	TGTGCCAGCAGCGTAGCGGGATGGGATGAGCAGTTCTTC	CASSVAGWDEQFF
TRBV18	TRBJ2-7	TRBD2	TGTGCCAGCTCACCACCCCGGACTAGCGGGAGGTTTTTATACGAGCAGTACTTC	CASSPPRTSGRFLYEQYF